A selection of T cell receptor beta chains follows, all from one sample in a study of PD-1 blockade in classical Hodgkin lymphoma. Clones were sequenced by immunoSEQ multiplex PCR, and TCRdb holds only the in-frame ones, with some missing. Among about 34,000 clones listed, roughly 89% were seen once. The source material was CD4+ T cells from blood. These receptors were obtained from a human donor with classical Hodgkin lymphoma. CDR3s include the opening cysteine and the closing phenylalanine or tryptophan. A D gene is named only where the DNA matches it firmly. Not every row has a clone size; where given, it reads once, few, many or a size class.

>TRBV12-2|TRBJ1-6|.|.
CASRARHSPLHF
TGTGCAAGTCGGGCGCGCCATTCACCCCTCCACTTT
>TRBV6-5|TRBJ1-5|.|.
CATKRGGYSGQPQHF
TGTGCCACCAAGCGGGGGGGGTATTCGGGACAGCCCCAGCATTTT
>TRBV11-3|TRBJ2-2|.|.
CASSLVGWGNPNTGELFF
TGTGCCAGCAGCTTAGTGGGGTGGGGAAACCCTAACACCGGGGAGCTGTTTTTT
>TRBV7-6|TRBJ1-4|once|.
CASSSRDGNEKLFF
TGTGCCAGCAGCTCTCGGGACGGTAATGAAAAACTGTTTTTT
>TRBV7-6|TRBJ2-3|.|TRBD2
CASSARLAGGTDTQYF
TGTGCCAGCAGCGCGAGACTAGCGGGGGGGACAGATACGCAGTATTTT
>TRBV2|TRBJ2-1|once|.
CASSEQLFYNEQFF
TGTGCCAGCAGTGAACAGCTTTTCTACAATGAGCAGTTCTTC
>TRBV2|TRBJ2-7|.|TRBD1
CASSEQGARYEQYF
TGTGCCAGCAGTGAACAGGGGGCTCGATACGAGCAGTACTTC
>TRBV11-1|TRBJ1-5|.|TRBD1
CASSLGTGPNQPQHF
TGTGCCAGCAGCTTAGGGACAGGCCCCAATCAGCCCCAGCATTTT
>TRBV7-2|TRBJ1-1|.|.
CASSSDRDTEAFF
TGTGCCAGCAGCTCTGACCGGGACACTGAAGCTTTCTTT
>TRBV4-2|TRBJ1-6|.|.
CASSQDKAAWQSPLHF
TGTGCCAGCAGCCAAGATAAGGCCGCATGGCAATCACCCCTCCACTTT
>TRBV9|TRBJ2-6|.|.
CASSSTSTGANVLTF
TGTGCCAGCAGCTCCACTTCCACTGGGGCCAACGTCCTGACTTTC
>TRBV25-1|TRBJ2-5|once|TRBD1
CASSEYKAGQGQETQYF
TGTGCCAGCAGTGAATATAAGGCGGGACAGGGCCAAGAGACCCAGTACTTC
>TRBV6-4|TRBJ1-1|.|.
CASSDSGTGTEAFF
TGTGCCAGCAGTGACTCGGGGACGGGAACTGAAGCTTTCTTT
>TRBV2|TRBJ1-5|few|.
CASSVTDQPQHF
TGTGCCAGCAGTGTAACAGATCAGCCCCAGCATTTT
>TRBV21-1|TRBJ2-7|once|.
CAISLAEDYEQYF
TGTGCCATCTCCCTAGCGGAAGACTACGAGCAGTACTTC
>TRBV5-1|TRBJ1-1|.|TRBD1
CASSPIRGTGGTEAFF
TGCGCCAGCAGCCCGATAAGGGGGACAGGGGGCACTGAAGCTTTCTTT
>TRBV5-5|TRBJ2-7|.|TRBD1
CASSFTGQGTEQYF
TGTGCCAGCAGCTTTACGGGACAGGGAACCGAGCAGTACTTC
>TRBV7-2|TRBJ1-2|few|TRBD1
CASSYTGVVRYGYTF
TGTGCCAGCAGCTACACAGGGGTTGTTCGGTATGGCTACACCTTC
>TRBV6-5|TRBJ1-2|.|TRBD1
CASSRDPGTGSGYTF
TGTGCCAGCAGTAGAGACCCCGGGACAGGGAGCGGCTACACCTTC
>TRBV2|TRBJ1-5|.|.
CASNPTTTTVSQPQHF
TGTGCCAGCAACCCAACGACAACCACCGTGAGTCAGCCCCAGCATTTT
>TRBV21-1|TRBJ2-3|.|.
CASSHGGGDTQYF
TGTGCCAGCAGCCACGGCGGGGGGGATACGCAGTATTTT
>TRBV5-4|TRBJ1-1|.|TRBD1
CASSTDRERAMKAFF
TGTGCCAGCAGCACGGACAGGGAAAGGGCCATGAAAGCTTTCTTT
>TRBV7-2|TRBJ1-5|.|.
CASSLGPGDQPQHF
TGTGCCAGCAGCTTAGGCCCGGGGGATCAGCCCCAGCATTTT
>TRBV19|TRBJ1-2|.|.
CASSTPRVNYGYTF
TGTGCCAGTAGTACCCCCCGGGTAAACTATGGCTACACCTTC
>TRBV5-6|TRBJ1-2|.|.
CASSLGGGSAIYGYTF
TGTGCCAGCAGCTTGGGGGGAGGCTCCGCCATCTATGGCTACACCTTC
>TRBV7-9|TRBJ2-7|.|TRBD1
CASSFTGTGAYEQYF
TGTGCCAGCAGCTTTACCGGGACAGGGGCCTACGAGCAGTACTTC
>TRBV6-1|TRBJ2-7|.|.
CASSPMATYEQYF
TGTGCCAGCAGCCCTATGGCCACCTACGAGCAGTACTTC
>TRBV18|TRBJ1-1|.|.
CASTKRENTEAFF
TGTGCCAGCACAAAAAGGGAAAACACTGAAGCTTTCTTT
>TRBV25-1|TRBJ2-5|.|.
CASSEGSKGVAQYF
TGTGCCAGCAGTGAAGGATCTAAAGGGGTTGCCCAGTACTTC
>TRBV25-1|TRBJ1-2|.|.
CASSDVSGYGYTF
TGTGCCAGCAGTGATGTTTCTGGGTATGGCTACACCTTC
>TRBV9|TRBJ1-3|.|.
CASSVGGETGNTIYF
TGTGCCAGCAGCGTAGGAGGGGAAACTGGAAACACCATATATTTT
>TRBV13|TRBJ2-5|.|.
CASSSTQGFQETQYF
TGTGCCAGCAGCTCAACTCAGGGTTTCCAAGAGACCCAGTACTTC
>TRBV6-5|TRBJ1-6|few|.
CASSYGSGPNNSPLHF
TGTGCCAGCAGTTACGGGTCAGGCCCAAATAATTCACCCCTCCACTTT
>TRBV29-1|TRBJ1-2|.|.
CSVGSQSFYGYTF
TGCAGCGTTGGTAGTCAGTCTTTCTATGGCTACACCTTC
>TRBV5-4|TRBJ2-7|.|TRBD1
CASSAAGTGIYEQYF
TGTGCCAGCAGCGCAGCCGGGACAGGAATCTACGAGCAGTACTTC
>TRBV9|TRBJ1-6|.|.
CASSVGIYGDSPLHF
TGTGCCAGCAGCGTGGGGATATACGGGGATTCACCCCTCCACTTT
>TRBV5-1|TRBJ1-4|.|TRBD1
CASSLAPGQGNEKLFF
TGCGCCAGCAGCTTGGCCCCGGGACAGGGTAATGAAAAACTGTTTTTT
>TRBV19|TRBJ2-3|.|TRBD2
CASSIGAGGTDTQYF
TGTGCCAGTAGTATTGGGGCGGGGGGCACAGATACGCAGTATTTT
>TRBV29-1|TRBJ2-6|.|TRBD1
CSVVTGWSGANVLTF
TGCAGCGTTGTGACAGGGTGGTCCGGGGCCAACGTCCTGACTTTC
>TRBV5-1|TRBJ2-5|.|.
CASSLRGAEETQYF
TGCGCCAGCAGCCTCAGGGGAGCTGAAGAGACCCAGTACTTC
>TRBV19|TRBJ2-7|.|TRBD2
CASSRAGGSYEQYF
TGTGCCAGTAGTCGTGCGGGGGGGTCCTACGAGCAGTACTTC
>TRBV18|TRBJ2-1|.|TRBD1
CAIGHILQGVSRTTLDNEQFF
TGTGCCATCGGCCACATTTTACAGGGGGTCTCACGAACTACTTTGGACAATGAGCAGTTCTTC
>TRBV18|TRBJ1-5|.|.
CASSPGVGNQPQHF
TGTGCCAGCTCACCGGGTGTTGGCAATCAGCCCCAGCATTTT
>TRBV10-3|TRBJ2-7|.|TRBD1
CAISVLGQAHEQYF
TGTGCCATCAGTGTGTTGGGACAGGCGCACGAGCAGTACTTC
>TRBV19|TRBJ1-3|.|.
CASSSRGVLSGNTIYF
TGTGCCAGTAGTAGCCGCGGGGTCCTCTCTGGAAACACCATATATTTT
>TRBV5-1|TRBJ2-7|.|.
CASSTATVLNSVYEQYF
TGCGCCAGCAGCACCGCGACAGTATTAAATTCCGTCTACGAGCAGTACTTC
>TRBV7-8|TRBJ2-1|.|TRBD2
CASSLAGLAYNEQFF
TGTGCCAGCAGCTTAGCGGGACTAGCATACAATGAGCAGTTCTTC
>TRBV27|TRBJ1-5|few|TRBD1
CASTGQGSNQPQHF
TGTGCCAGCACGGGACAGGGTAGCAATCAGCCCCAGCATTTT
>TRBV12-2|TRBJ2-7|.|.
CASRLEYTVHEQYF
TGTGCAAGTCGCTTAGAATATACAGTCCACGAGCAGTACTTC
>TRBV11-1|TRBJ2-4|.|TRBD2
CASSLSGGAAKNIQYF
TGTGCCAGCAGCTTGAGCGGGGGGGCTGCCAAAAACATTCAGTACTTC
>TRBV19|TRBJ1-5|.|TRBD1
CASSGTGNQPQHF
TGTGCCAGTAGTGGGACAGGCAATCAGCCCCAGCATTTT
>TRBV7-9|TRBJ1-3|.|.
CASSLQSGNTIYF
TGTGCCAGCAGCTTGCAGTCTGGAAACACCATATATTTT
>TRBV30|TRBJ2-7|.|TRBD1
CAWAGTGYYEQYF
TGTGCCTGGGCCGGGACAGGGTACTACGAGCAGTACTTC
>TRBV9|TRBJ2-2|few|.
CASSPRIYTGELFF
TGTGCCAGCAGCCCAAGAATCTACACCGGGGAGCTGTTTTTT